This T cell receptor beta chain was identified in a study of T-cell reconstitution after alpha-beta-depleted transplantation in children. This clonotype was seen more than once but under ten times. Preparation of the TCRbeta library involved a method that used unique molecular identifiers. TCRdb re-analysed the PCR reads in MiXCR, keeping a single row per CDR3 protein. The top ten hold approximately 2.3% of the sample, which has about 72,000 distinct CDR3 sequences, more than 5.5% seen once. The material was PBMCs from the stem cell graft donor, obtained from the stem cell graft. This clonotype was obtained from a human donor who donated a stem cell graft to a child with acute lymphoblastic leukemia.

The CDR3 here is CASSQSEKLFF. For the CDR3, the DNA is TGTGCCAGCAGCCAAAGCGAAAAACTGTTTTTT. V usage is TRBV3-1 and J usage is TRBJ1-4; D gene unclear. V was trimmed by 2 bases and J by 8 bases, leaving 3 bases between them. Germline loops: CDR1 LGHDT, CDR2 YNNKEL (reference sequence). This CDR3 is built from 11 residues.